This entry lists 13 T cell receptor beta chains sequenced from one sample in a study of blood T cell dynamics during melanoma immunotherapy. The data were produced by immunoSEQ multiplex PCR, yet TCRdb's version contains in-frame clones alone and is incomplete. The sample consists of 10,000 or so clones, roughly 90% of them appearing once. Sample time point: pre-treatment baseline. This material consisted of blood, taken from a patient treated with checkpoint blockade. The receptors here all came from a human donor with melanoma.

Of note for this clone: One junction end does not reproduce the germline sequence, and a read error may be involved. This chain connects TRBV7-7 to TRBJ2-1; D not resolved. The CDR3 covers 15 residues. Per germline, CDR1 SSHAT and CDR2 FNYEAQ (reference sequence). The CDR3 DNA reads as TGTGCTAGCAGCCCCCTTGGCCAAAACTACAATGAGCAGTTCTTC. Protein: CASSPLGQNYNEQFF.

This chain connects TRBV6-6 to TRBJ1-1; D is possibly TRBD1 (5 bases). Trimming removed 2 bases from V and 1 base from J, with 8 bases in between. There are 14 residues in the CDR3. Germline values: CDR1 MNHNY, CDR2 SVGAGI (reference sequence). The CDR3 sequence: CASSYGQGNTEAFF. CDR3 nucleotides: TGTGCCAGCAGTTACGGGCAGGGGAACACTGAAGCTTTCTTT.

The chain is built from TRBV29-1 and TRBJ1-4, with D possibly matching TRBD1 (5 bases). Germline CDR1 SQVTM, CDR2 ANQGSEA. The CDR3 has 15 amino acids. V lost 0 bases and J lost 8, with 16 bases in between. In nucleotides, the CDR3 is TGCAGCGTTGAAGAGTTTGCAGGCGAGGGGGAAAAACTGTTTTTT. This encodes CSVEEFAGEGEKLFF.

This clone has only one observation. This CDR3 reads CASSVLRPGVNEQFF. Written as DNA, the CDR3 is TGTGCCAGCAGTGTGCTCCGGCCGGGGGTCAATGAGCAGTTCTTC. The chain uses TRBV2 and TRBJ2-1; D perhaps matches TRBD2 (6 bases). V lost 4 bases and J lost 6, with 16 bases in between. The CDR3 extends over 15 amino acids. Germline CDR1 and CDR2: SNHLY and FYNNEI.

This clone was detected only once. The germline gene is not matched at one end of the junction; a read error may be the cause. Other DNA sequences in the sample encode the same CDR3. The genes are TRBV6-1 and TRBJ1-5, with a tentative D call TRBD1 (6 bases). Germline V lookup: CDR1 MNHNS, CDR2 SASEGT. CDR3 length: 15 residues. CDR3 DNA sequence: TGTGCCAGTAGTGAAGGGTCAGGGGGCAATCAGCCCCAGCATTTT. Residues: CASSEGSGGNQPQHF.

This clone was detected once. One end of the junction does not line up with germline, which may come from a read error. The chain uses TRBV7-3 and TRBJ2-2; D remains ambiguous. Germline CDR1 reads SGHTA; CDR2 reads FQGTGA. The CDR3 totals 16 residues. The DNA of the CDR3 is TGTGCCAGCGGCTTATTCCCCCTGGTTGGGGCCGGGGAGCTGTTTTTT. Encoded protein: CASGLFPLVGAGELFF.

The rearrangement links TRBV5-1 to TRBJ1-6, with TRBD1 as a possible D gene (6 bases). This CDR3 is 15 amino acids long. Deletions cut 4 bases from V and 4 bases from J, with 12 bases between. The germline V gene encodes CDR1 SGHRS and CDR2 YFSETQ. The CDR3 sequence is CASSPRGEYNSPLHF. The CDR3 bases are TGCGCCAGCAGCCCAAGGGGGGAGTATAATTCACCCCTCCACTTT.

The chain carries TRBV11-2 and TRBJ2-3; a possible D gene is TRBD2 (6 bases). The germline V gene encodes CDR1 SGHAT and CDR2 FQNNGV. Trimming took 7 bases from V and 0 from J, leaving 17 bases between them. This CDR3 spans 16 amino acids. For the CDR3, the DNA is TGTGCCAGCACCCGGAGGGCGGCAGCTAGCACAGATACGCAGTATTTT. Translation: CASTRRAAASTDTQYF.

The chain employs TRBV5-1 and TRBJ2-5; D may match TRBD1 or TRBD2 (5 bases each). Trimming shortened V by 4 bases and J by 5 bases, and 15 bases separated the two germline ends. The CDR3 contains 14 residues. The V gene's germline CDR1 is SGHRS and CDR2 YFSETQ. The CDR3 coding sequence is TGCGCCAGCAGCCCGGGGACGCCAGCTGAGACCCAGTACTTC. Translating it yields CASSPGTPAETQYF.

The J gene is TRBJ2-1, the V gene TRBV4-2, with D possibly being TRBD2 (5 bases). CDR3 length: 15 residues. Germline CDR1 LGHNA, CDR2 YNFKEQ. V was shortened by 4 bases and J by 2 bases, with 12 bases between the two germline ends. Here the CDR3 reads CASSPRGEPYNEQFF. DNA for the CDR3: TGTGCCAGCAGCCCACGGGGAGAACCCTACAATGAGCAGTTCTTC.

The chain is built from TRBV10-3 and TRBJ1-2, with D maybe TRBD1 (5 bases). The CDR3 extends over 14 amino acids. V lost 3 bases and J lost 4, with 12 bases in between. Germline V gene sequence: CDR1 ENHRY, CDR2 SYGVKD. The CDR3 sequence: CAISDPTAGYGYTF. CDR3 coding DNA: TGTGCCATCAGTGACCCGACAGCAGGCTATGGCTACACCTTC.

This sequence joins TRBV18 and TRBJ2-1, with no clear D. CDR1 and CDR2 (germline): KGHSH, LQKENI. Trimming removed 2 bases from V and 0 bases from J, with 5 bases in between. This CDR3 region has 14 residues. This CDR3 is CASSPSVSYNEQFF. The CDR3 DNA follows: TGTGCCAGCTCACCATCGGTCTCCTACAATGAGCAGTTCTTC.

The chain combines TRBV18 with TRBJ1-6; weak D call: TRBD1 (5 bases). The CDR3 runs to 18 residues. Trimming pared 3 bases from V and 3 bases from J, leaving 18 bases between. Per germline, CDR1 KGHSH and CDR2 LQKENI. The CDR3 is CASSPGPPGTNYNSPLHF. The CDR3 nucleotides read TGTGCCAGCTCACCGGGACCACCCGGGACCAACTATAATTCACCCCTCCACTTT. The variable domain in full, with the rest retrieved from reference TRBV18 and TRBJ1-6, is NAGVMQNPRHLVRRRGQEARLRCSPMKGHSHVYWYRQLPEEGLKFMVYLQKENIIDESGMPKERFSAEFPKEGPSILRIQQVVRGDSAAYFCASSPGPPGTNYNSPLHFGNGTRLTVT.